The 26 T cell receptor beta chains below come from one sample, sequenced in a study of cytomegalovirus exposure and HLA in healthy donors. Both 60 Vbeta primers and 13 Jbeta primers went into the PCR. Libraries were prepared by immunoSEQ multiplex PCR; TCRdb keeps only in-frame clonotypes and omits some of them. Of about 220,000 clones listed, about 79% are singletons. The source material was PBMCs. The receptor source for this set is a male donor in good health and CMV-seronegative.

The chain's CDR3 is CAISRQGREKLFF. CDR3 DNA sequence: TGTGCCATCAGCCGACAGGGCAGGGAAAAACTGTTTTTT. The chain combines TRBV10-3 with TRBJ1-4; 7 bases align to TRBD1. CDR3 length: 13 residues. In germline, CDR1 is ENHRY, CDR2 SYGVKD. J gave up 8 bases and V 6 bases, and 6 bases lay outside the gene matches.

This clone was seen only a few times. The V and J genes are TRBV5-1 and TRBJ1-1, with TRBD1 matching 10 bases. The junction had 3 bases not matched to a gene; V was cut back by 4 bases and J by 0 bases. This CDR3 has 15 amino acids. Germline values: CDR1 SGHRS, CDR2 YFSETQ. The CDR3 spells CASSVTGGLNTEAFF. In DNA form, the CDR3 reads TGCGCCAGCAGCGTGACAGGGGGCTTGAACACTGAAGCTTTCTTT.

This clone appeared a few times. The rearrangement uses TRBV7-2 and TRBJ2-5, with 14 positions matching TRBD2. From germline, CDR1 is SGHTA and CDR2 FQGNSA. V shed 5 bases, J shed 11 bases, and the junction held 16 bases outside the gene matches. The CDR3 has 17 residues. CDR3 in DNA: TGTGCCAGCAGCCCCGGACTAGCGGGAGGCCCTAATCGAGAGCAGTACTTC. Its translation is CASSPGLAGGPNREQYF.

V is TRBV30 and J is TRBJ1-6, with 9 bases identical to TRBD1. V lost 1 base, J lost 9 bases, and 7 bases stayed unmatched. The germline V gene encodes CDR1 GTSNPN and CDR2 SVGIG (reference sequence). The CDR3 runs to 15 residues. CDR3 loop: CAWSAETGGGSPLHF. CDR3 in DNA: TGTGCCTGGAGTGCGGAGACAGGGGGGGGTTCACCCCTCCACTTT.

Comment on this clone: Within the sample, other DNA sequences also encode this same CDR3. The gene calls are TRBV7-2 and TRBJ2-7; D uncertain. V lost 5 bases to trimming and J lost 0 bases, with 5 bases between them. The CDR3 contains 12 residues. CDR1 is SGHTA, CDR2 FQGNSA, per germline. CDR3 nucleotides: TGTGCCAGCAGCCCTAGCTCCTACGAGCAGTACTTC. Translating gives CASSPSSYEQYF.

The gene calls are TRBV28 and TRBJ2-5, with D perhaps TRBD2 (5 bases). Germline CDR1 is MDHEN and CDR2 is SYDVKM. CDR3 length equals 14 residues. V lost 4 bases and J lost 3, with 12 bases in between. CDR3 nucleotide sequence: TGTGCCAGCAGTTCCCACGGGCGGGAAGAGACCCAGTACTTC. Protein product: CASSSHGREETQYF.

J is TRBJ2-3 and V is TRBV29-1; D is perhaps TRBD1 (5 bases). This CDR3 is 12 amino acids long. V lost 6 bases and J 5 bases, leaving 12 bases between the germline ends. Looked up from germline, CDR1 is SQVTM and CDR2 is ANQGSEA. CDR3: CSVRAGQDTQYF. CDR3 DNA sequence: TGCAGCGTCAGGGCAGGGCAAGATACGCAGTATTTT.

The chain employs TRBV15 and TRBJ1-3, with 7 bases identical to TRBD1. The length of the CDR3 is 16 residues. V lost 5 bases and J lost 2; bases outside the gene matches: 9. Germline CDR1 LNHNV, CDR2 YYDKDF (reference sequence). The CDR3 bases are TGTGCCACCAGCGAAGAACAGGGGCGTCCTGGAAACACCATATATTTT. Its protein product is CATSEEQGRPGNTIYF.

This clone was seen a few times. The chain carries TRBV7-3 and TRBJ1-1; D is undetermined. This CDR3 comprises 15 residues. Looked up from germline, CDR1 is SGHTA and CDR2 is FQGTGA. Trimming cost V 1 base and J 3 bases, with 12 bases left between them. CDR3 sequence (DNA): TGTGCCAGCAGCTTAATGGCCCCCCCCGACACTGAAGCTTTCTTT. It codes for CASSLMAPPDTEAFF.

This rearrangement joins TRBV14 to TRBJ2-7; D may be TRBD1 (7 bases). Germline CDR1 and CDR2: SGHDN and FVKESK. The CDR3 spans 12 residues. CDR3 nucleotide sequence: TGTGCTAGCGGAGGGGGCGGCTACGAGCAGTACTTC. Translating it yields CASGGGGYEQYF.

This chain joins TRBV9 and TRBJ2-7; 10 nucleotides match TRBD2. Germline lookup yields CDR1 SGDLS and CDR2 YYNGEE. Trimming cost V 3 bases and J 4 bases; bases outside gene matches: 7. This CDR3 has 15 amino acids. The CDR3 sequence: CASSEGGSGGYEQYF. CDR3 coding DNA: TGTGCCAGCAGCGAGGGGGGTAGCGGGGGGTACGAGCAGTACTTC.

The J gene is TRBJ2-5, the V gene TRBV28, with D perhaps TRBD1 (5 bases). The CDR3 is 14 amino acids. CDR1 is MDHEN, CDR2 SYDVKM, per germline. The V end lost 6 bases, the J end lost 0 bases, and 11 bases lay between the germline ends. The CDR3 DNA reads as TGTGCCAGCAGATCCGACAGCGACCAAGAGACCCAGTACTTC. Translating gives CASRSDSDQETQYF. Supplemented by reference TRBV28 and TRBJ2-5, the full variable domain reads DVKVTQSSRYLVKRTGEKVFLECVQDMDHENMFWYRQDPGLGLRLIYFSYDVKMKEKGDIPEGYSVSREKKERFSLILESASTNQTSMYLCASRSDSDQETQYFGPGTRLLVL.

For the CDR3, the DNA is TGTGCCAGCAGCATCCCCCGCACAGGGGTGAGCACAGATACGCAGTATTTT. Translating it yields CASSIPRTGVSTDTQYF. The chain is built from TRBV7-9 and TRBJ2-3; 7 nucleotides line up with TRBD1. The germline V gene has CDR1 SEHNR and CDR2 FQNEAQ (reference sequence). The CDR3 has 17 amino acids. With 5 bases clipped from V and 0 bases from J, the junction kept 11 bases outside the gene matches.

This chain uses TRBV19 with TRBJ2-2, with 7 bases fitting TRBD1. With 10 bases clipped from V and 0 bases from J, the junction kept 2 bases outside the gene matches. This CDR3 is 13 amino acids long. Per germline, CDR1 LNHDA and CDR2 SQIVND (reference sequence). DNA of the CDR3: TGTGCCACCGACAGGGCGAACACCGGGGAGCTGTTTTTT. As protein: CATDRANTGELFF. Supplemented by reference TRBV19 and TRBJ2-2, the full variable domain reads DGGITQSPKYLFRKEGQNVTLSCEQNLNHDAMYWYRQDPGQGLRLIYYSQIVNDFQKGDIAEGYSVSREKKESFPLTVTSAQKNPTAFYLCATDRANTGELFFGEGSRLTVL.

The chain recombines TRBV14 with TRBJ2-7; TRBD1 is a possible D gene (5 bases). The CDR3 sequence is 14 residues long. Trimming took 4 bases from V and 4 from J, leaving 14 bases between them. CDR1 SGHDN and CDR2 FVKESK come from the germline V gene. CDR3 coding DNA: TGTGCCAGCAGCCCTCCAGGGTTTGGGTACGAGCAGTACTTC. This translates into CASSPPGFGYEQYF.

The V gene is TRBV6-1, the J gene TRBJ2-2; 9 bases align to TRBD2. The germline gives CDR1 MNHNS, CDR2 SASEGT. With V trimmed by 4 bases and J by 2 bases, 14 bases remained unmatched. The CDR3 covers 19 residues. CDR3 coding DNA: TGTGCCAGCAGTGCCCGCCGGGGCGGGGGGGCGACCAACACCGGGGAGCTGTTTTTT. This codes for CASSARRGGGATNTGELFF.

This clone was seen a single time. J is TRBJ2-3 and V is TRBV6-5; no firm D call. V lost 0 bases to trimming and J lost 2 bases, with 3 bases between them. Germline V gene data show CDR1 as MNHEY and CDR2 as SVGAGI. The CDR3 loop spans 13 amino acids. This CDR3 reads CASSYSITDTQYF. The CDR3 region has the DNA TGTGCCAGCAGTTACTCTATCACAGATACGCAGTATTTT.

V and J are TRBV27 and TRBJ2-1; the match to TRBD2 covers 12 bases. Trimming cost V 4 bases and J 0 bases; bases outside gene matches: 4. The CDR3 loop spans 17 amino acids. Germline CDR1 MNHEY, CDR2 SMNVEV (reference sequence). DNA for the CDR3: TGTGCCAGCAGTTCCTGGACTAGCGGGACCTCCTACAATGAGCAGTTCTTC. As protein: CASSSWTSGTSYNEQFF.

This clone has more than one count but fewer than ten. Other DNA sequences in this specimen translate into the identical CDR3. The chain carries TRBV9 and TRBJ2-2, with D unclear. The CDR3 is 14 residues long. Between the trimmed V and J ends, which lost 0 bases and 1 base, there was a span of 4 bases. Germline V CDR1 and CDR2: SGDLS, YYNGEE. The CDR3 reads CASSVVRNTGELFF. For the CDR3, the DNA is TGTGCCAGCAGCGTAGTCCGGAACACCGGGGAGCTGTTTTTT.

The chain couples TRBV11-3 to TRBJ2-5; TRBD2 agrees at 7 bases. The CDR3 loop spans 16 amino acids. The V and J ends lost 3 bases and 0 bases, in that order; junction bases with no gene match: 7. The germline V gene encodes CDR1 SGHNT and CDR2 YENEEA. The CDR3 DNA is TGTGCCAGCAGCTTTCGAGGTAGCGGGTACCAAGAGACCCAGTACTTC. This gives the protein CASSFRGSGYQETQYF.

This chain's CDR3 is CSVEPASVISYNEQFF. The CDR3 DNA follows: TGCAGCGTTGAACCCGCGAGCGTTATCTCCTACAATGAGCAGTTCTTC. The genes are TRBV29-1 and TRBJ2-1; D unresolved. The CDR3 runs 16 residues. Germline V lookup: CDR1 SQVTM, CDR2 ANQGSEA. Trimming removed 2 bases at V and 0 bases at J, with 14 bases between.

The V call is TRBV9, the J call TRBJ1-2, with D perhaps matching TRBD1 (6 bases). V lost 4 bases, J lost 8 bases, and 18 bases lay in between. The germline CDR1 and CDR2 sequences are SGDLS and YYNGEE. The CDR3 loop spans 14 amino acids. The chain's CDR3 is CASSQIGTSGGYTF. The CDR3 DNA reads as TGTGCCAGCAGCCAAATTGGGACATCTGGGGGCTACACCTTC. The full variable domain, rest sourced from reference TRBV9 and TRBJ1-2, is DSGVTQTPKHLITATGQRVTLRCSPRSGDLSVYWYQQSLDQGLQFLIQYYNGEERAKGNILERFSAQQFPDLHSELNLSSLELGDSALYFCASSQIGTSGGYTFGSGTRLTVV.

This chain uses TRBV4-3 with TRBJ2-5; 10 bases agree with TRBD2. The better agreement between TRBJ2-7 and the DNA end casts doubt on the J call. From germline, CDR1 is LGHNA and CDR2 YSLEER. This CDR3 is built from 15 residues. This CDR3 reads CASSQQGLASYEQYF. As DNA, the CDR3 is TGCGCCAGCAGCCAACAGGGACTAGCGTCCTACGAGCAGTACTTC.

The chain employs TRBV5-1 and TRBJ1-3; TRBD1 agrees at 7 bases. With V trimmed by 3 bases and J by 4 bases, 10 bases remained unmatched. The CDR3 runs to 16 residues. The germline gives CDR1 SGHRS, CDR2 YFSETQ. The CDR3 DNA is TGCGCCAGCAGCTCCTACTCACAGGGGAGAGGAAACACCATATATTTT. Its translation: CASSSYSQGRGNTIYF.

The chain recombines TRBV9 with TRBJ2-3; the D gene is possibly TRBD1 (5 bases). Germline V gene data show CDR1 as SGDLS and CDR2 as YYNGEE. The CDR3 runs 15 residues. V was cut by 0 bases and J by 0 bases, with 8 bases left in between. The CDR3 DNA is TGTGCCAGCAGCGTAGAGACAGCTAGCACAGATACGCAGTATTTT. Amino acid sequence: CASSVETASTDTQYF. The full variable domain, in which reference TRBV9 and TRBJ2-3 provide the parts outside the CDR3, is DSGVTQTPKHLITATGQRVTLRCSPRSGDLSVYWYQQSLDQGLQFLIQYYNGEERAKGNILERFSAQQFPDLHSELNLSSLELGDSALYFCASSVETASTDTQYFGPGTRLTVL.

The chain joins TRBV29-1 to TRBJ2-3; 9 bases line up with TRBD2. This CDR3 contains 15 residues. CDR1 and CDR2 from the germline V gene are SQVTM and ANQGSEA. The trim removed 5 bases at V and 3 bases at J, leaving 9 bases unmatched. CDR3 sequence reads: CSVLGAGGPTDTQYF. The CDR3 DNA sequence: TGCAGCGTTCTCGGGGCGGGGGGGCCGACAGATACGCAGTATTTT.